What follows are 28 T cell receptor beta chains derived from one specimen sequenced in a study of blood T cells in healthy people across ages. The use of a sample-barcoded 5' primer and a J-beta primer mix characterized a second PCR of about 7 to 12 cycles. MiXCR, applied by TCRdb to the 5' RACE reads, yields one record per CDR3 protein. The data hold about 620,000 distinct CDR3 sequences, with 52% observed a single time. Sequencing input: blood. The receptors stem from a woman aged 80 or older in good health.

This clonotype was recorded at least ten times. This rearrangement joins TRBV20-1 to TRBJ2-1; the D gene is possibly TRBD1 (6 bases). CDR1 and CDR2 (germline): DFQATT, SNEGSKA (reference sequence). V lost 0 bases, J lost 4 bases, and 19 bases lay in between. The CDR3 spans 17 residues. The CDR3 coding sequence is TGCAGTGCTAGAGATTTTACAGGGAAGGACTCTTACAATGAGCAGTTCTTC. Translated: CSARDFTGKDSYNEQFF.

The sample holds many counts of this clonotype. The chain has TRBV3-1 and TRBJ2-5, with 7 bases aligning to TRBD1. Germline V gives CDR1 LGHDT, CDR2 YNNKEL (reference sequence). The CDR3 extends over 17 amino acids. The V gene end was trimmed by 5 bases and the J gene end by 3 bases; junction bases not matched to a gene: 15. The CDR3 region has the DNA TGTGCCAGCAGCTTTCTTCGGACAGGTGGAATTGAAGAGACCCAGTACTTC. It translates to CASSFLRTGGIEETQYF.

The chain joins TRBV20-1 to TRBJ2-3; the match to TRBD2 covers 7 bases. Germline assignment: CDR1 DFQATT and CDR2 SNEGSKA (reference sequence). This CDR3 has 13 amino acids. V shed 5 bases, J shed 5 bases, and the junction held 7 bases outside the gene matches. CDR3 sequence: CSAPGGGVDTQYF. The CDR3 bases are TGCAGTGCTCCGGGGGGTGGTGTAGATACGCAGTATTTT.

The CDR3 DNA sequence: TGCGCCAGCAGCTTGGGTCAGGGTACGGATGCCTACGAGCAGTACTTC. Encoded protein: CASSLGQGTDAYEQYF. The chain links TRBV5-1 to TRBJ2-5; the D gene is possibly TRBD1 (5 bases). The J call is in doubt because the DNA end fits TRBJ2-7 better. CDR1 and CDR2 from the germline V gene are SGHRS and YFSETQ. The CDR3 length is 16 residues.

This clonotype was seen at least ten times. The chain combines TRBV4-1 with TRBJ2-6; TRBD1 matches at 7 bases. Germline V CDR1 and CDR2: MGHRA, YSYEKL. The CDR3 loop spans 18 amino acids. Trimming removed 4 bases from V and 0 bases from J; junction bases left unmatched: 9. Here the CDR3 reads CASSRPLDRFSGANVLTF. CDR3 bases: TGCGCCAGCAGCCGACCGTTGGACAGGTTCTCTGGGGCCAACGTCCTGACTTTC.

The chain has TRBV5-1 and TRBJ1-2; the D gene is possibly TRBD1 (6 bases). With 3 bases removed from V and 7 bases from J, the gap between germline ends came to 16 bases. This CDR3 is built from 14 residues. CDR1 and CDR2 (germline): SGHRS, YFSETQ. The CDR3 region is CASSSNTGNGGYTF. CDR3 sequence (DNA): TGCGCCAGCAGCTCGAACACAGGGAACGGTGGCTACACCTTC.

This clonotype appeared once. This may be a read error: a much more frequent sequence differs by one nucleotide. The V gene is TRBV5-1, the J gene TRBJ2-5; 7 bases are a match to TRBD2. Germline lookup yields CDR1 SGHRS and CDR2 YFSETQ. This CDR3 contains 13 residues. Trimming removed 10 bases from V and 1 base from J; junction bases left unmatched: 7. The CDR3 here is CAGRRTSQETQYF. The DNA for the CDR3 is TGCGCCGGCCGCAGGACTAGCCAAGAGACCCAGTACTTC.

A word on this clonotype: A read error may be the cause here, since a much bigger clone is one base away. V usage is TRBV11-1 and J usage is TRBJ2-5, with a possible D match to TRBD1 (7 bases). Germline values: CDR1 SGHAT, CDR2 FQDESV (reference sequence). The V end was cut by 8 bases, the J end by 4 bases, with 20 bases between. There are 15 residues in the CDR3. The CDR3 loop reads CASGPLTGRSETQYF. CDR3 nucleotide sequence: TGTGCCAGCGGCCCCCTGACAGGGAGGTCAGAGACCCAGTACTTC.

The V and J genes are TRBV2 and TRBJ2-1; D is undetermined. CDR3 length: 12 residues. CDR1 is SNHLY, CDR2 FYNNEI, per germline. Trimming took 8 bases from V and 5 from J, leaving 10 bases between them. The CDR3 coding sequence is TGTGCCAGCGCAGAAGGGAACAATGAGCAGTTCTTC. Its translation: CASAEGNNEQFF.

The J gene is TRBJ2-7, the V gene TRBV7-2; 8 bases line up with TRBD2. This CDR3 comprises 15 residues. The trim removed 2 bases at V and 6 bases at J, leaving 9 bases unmatched. Germline V lookup: CDR1 SGHTA, CDR2 FQGNSA. The CDR3 region is CASSLTSGSVSEQYF. The CDR3 DNA sequence: TGTGCCAGCAGCTTAACAAGCGGGAGTGTTTCCGAGCAGTACTTC.

The genes are TRBV5-1 and TRBJ2-7, with D possibly TRBD2 on 6 matching bases. The CDR3 sequence is 15 residues long. The V and J ends lost 4 bases and 2 bases respectively, with 16 bases between them. Germline V gene sequence: CDR1 SGHRS, CDR2 YFSETQ. CDR3 in DNA: TGCGCCAGCAGCGAGGGGACTCCCTTAACCTACGAGCAGTACTTC. It yields the protein CASSEGTPLTYEQYF.

About this clonotype: A clone one base away is much larger, so this may be a read error. The chain carries TRBV29-1 and TRBJ2-5, with D possibly matching TRBD2 (5 bases). V lost 3 bases and J lost 11, with 19 bases in between. The CDR3 covers 13 residues. CDR1 SQVTM and CDR2 ANQGSEA come from the germline V gene. The DNA for the CDR3 is TGCAGCGTTGAGGGTGGGAGTTTAAATGAGCAGTACTTC. Residues: CSVEGGSLNEQYF.

This clonotype was counted a single time. The chain has TRBV3-1 and TRBJ2-2, with D perhaps assigned TRBD1 or TRBD2 (5 bases each). Germline assignment: CDR1 LGHDT and CDR2 YNNKEL (reference sequence). Trimming removed 1 base from V and 7 bases from J, with 22 bases in between. This CDR3 is built from 18 residues. The CDR3 loop is CASSQVRSRRTLGGELFF. CDR3 sequence (DNA): TGTGCCAGCAGCCAAGTTCGGTCAAGGAGGACATTGGGCGGGGAGCTGTTTTTT. Full variable domain (missing parts from reference TRBV3-1 and TRBJ2-2): DTAVSQTPKYLVTQMGNDKSIKCEQNLGHDTMYWYKQDSKKFLKIMFSYNNKELIINETVPNRFSPKSPDKAHLNLHINSLELGDSAVYFCASSQVRSRRTLGGELFFGEGSRLTVL.

Here the CDR3 DNA reads TGTGCCAGCAGCCAAGAGCTAGCGGGACTCACCGGGGAGCTGTTTTTT. Translated, it gives CASSQELAGLTGELFF. This chain connects TRBV14 to TRBJ2-2, with 9 bases aligning to TRBD2. The CDR3 consists of 16 residues. V gave up 0 bases and J gave up 4 bases; unmatched junction bases: 3. CDR1 and CDR2 (germline): SGHDN, FVKESK.

This clonotype was observed at least ten times. The chain is built from TRBV6-6 and TRBJ1-5; 8 nucleotides align to TRBD1. The germline V gene has CDR1 MNHNY and CDR2 SVGAGI (reference sequence). There are 17 residues in the CDR3. V lost 2 bases, J lost 3 bases, and 9 bases stayed unmatched. CDR3 in amino acids: CASSYPGQGGVNQPQHF. The CDR3, as DNA: TGTGCCAGCAGTTACCCAGGACAGGGTGGGGTCAATCAGCCCCAGCATTTT.

The chain couples TRBV12-3 or TRBV12-4 to TRBJ1-2, with D unclear. This CDR3 is 16 amino acids long. Trimming cost V 5 bases and J 1 base, with 17 bases left between them. The CDR3 DNA reads as TGTGCCAGCAGTCCCCGGGGTCGGACTCTTAACTATGGCTACACCTTC. Translated: CASSPRGRTLNYGYTF.

This clonotype was detected only a few times. J is TRBJ1-5 and V is TRBV27; the D is unclear. Germline CDR1 reads MNHEY; CDR2 reads SMNVEV (reference sequence). The CDR3 consists of 17 residues. V lost 4 bases and J 2 bases, leaving 18 bases between the germline ends. CDR3 DNA sequence: TGTGCCAGCAGTTCCCGCCCTACCGGAAGTGGCAATCAGCCCCAGCATTTT. This codes for CASSSRPTGSGNQPQHF.

The chain carries TRBV12-3 or TRBV12-4 and TRBJ1-2; D ambiguous. The CDR3 runs 12 residues. The V end was cut by 2 bases, the J end by 7 bases, with 8 bases between. The CDR3 DNA reads as TGTGCCAGCAGTTTAAATGACCCTGGCTACACCTTC. This translates into CASSLNDPGYTF.

The genes are TRBV20-1 and TRBJ1-2; TRBD1 is a possible D gene (6 bases). This CDR3 is 15 amino acids long. From germline, CDR1 is DFQATT and CDR2 SNEGSKA (reference sequence). V dropped 8 bases and J dropped 0 bases, with 19 bases sitting between them. The CDR3 sequence: CSTPHRGAANYGYTF. DNA for the CDR3: TGCAGTACTCCCCATAGGGGGGCAGCTAACTATGGCTACACCTTC.

This clonotype has just a few counts. V gene TRBV20-1 combines with J gene TRBJ1-4; 11 positions match TRBD1. Trimming at V came to 6 bases and at J to 5 bases, leaving 8 bases not matched to a gene. Germline V gives CDR1 DFQATT, CDR2 SNEGSKA (reference sequence). The CDR3 runs to 15 residues. CDR3 sequence: CSARGQGGKNEKLFF. The CDR3, as DNA: TGCAGTGCCAGGGGACAGGGGGGAAAGAATGAAAAACTGTTTTTT.

This sequence joins TRBV20-1 and TRBJ1-1, with D maybe TRBD1 (5 bases). Germline values: CDR1 DFQATT, CDR2 SNEGSKA (reference sequence). This CDR3 is built from 12 residues. V was cut by 2 bases and J by 8 bases, with 12 bases left in between. Here the CDR3 reads CSARSPGTEAFF. The CDR3 bases are TGCAGTGCTAGATCCCCCGGGACGGAAGCTTTCTTT.

This clonotype was detected many times. The chain carries TRBV21-1 and TRBJ2-3. TRBV21-1 represents a pseudogene. The CDR3 covers 13 residues. CDR3 region: CASGSWGTDTQYF. The CDR3 DNA reads TGTGCCAGCGGTAGCTGGGGCACAGATACGCAGTATTTT.

This clonotype was seen ten or more times. This rearrangement joins TRBV7-2 to TRBJ1-2; no clear D. Trimming removed 3 bases from V and 8 bases from J, with 13 bases in between. Per germline, CDR1 SGHTA and CDR2 FQGNSA. The CDR3 extends over 13 amino acids. The CDR3: CASSLGMSGGYTF. CDR3 bases: TGTGCCAGCAGCTTGGGCATGTCTGGCGGCTACACCTTC.

The genes are TRBV20-1 and TRBJ2-7; 9 bases agree with TRBD1. The CDR3 contains 14 residues. Germline loops: CDR1 DFQATT, CDR2 SNEGSKA (reference sequence). V shed 8 bases and J 3 bases; nucleotides not matched to a gene: 11. The CDR3 loop reads CSTRPGQGFYEQYF. CDR3 DNA: TGCAGTACTCGTCCGGGACAGGGTTTCTACGAGCAGTACTTC.

This sequence joins TRBV5-1 and TRBJ2-2; weak D call: TRBD1 (6 bases). V dropped 0 bases and J dropped 2 bases, with 11 bases sitting between them. This CDR3 contains 16 residues. The germline V gene encodes CDR1 SGHRS and CDR2 YFSETQ. Written as DNA, the CDR3 is TGCGCCAGCAGCTTGGATGGGACAAGAAACACCGGGGAGCTGTTTTTT. The encoded protein is CASSLDGTRNTGELFF.

In the case of this clonotype: At one boundary the junction diverges from the germline segment, which might be a read error. The chain employs TRBV5-1 and TRBJ1-1; D gene uncertain. CDR1 and CDR2 (germline): SGHRS, YFSETQ. This CDR3 comprises 14 residues. DNA of the CDR3: TGCGCCAGCAGCTTGAGTCAGATTAACACTGGAGCTTTCTTT. It specifies CASSLSQINTGAFF.

This clonotype was seen repeatedly, ten times or more. The J gene is TRBJ1-1, the V gene TRBV4-2; tentatively, D is TRBD1 (6 bases). CDR1 and CDR2 from the germline V gene are LGHNA and YNFKEQ. Trimming stripped 4 bases from V and 1 base from J, with 10 bases between. This CDR3 has 14 residues. In DNA form, the CDR3 reads TGTGCCAGCAGCCTAGGGGGTCCGAACACTGAAGCTTTCTTT. It specifies CASSLGGPNTEAFF.

This clonotype was picked up a small number of times. The chain recombines TRBV20-1 with TRBJ2-7; TRBD1 matches at 7 bases. The J segment lost 7 bases and the V segment lost 5 bases, leaving 2 bases of the junction unmatched. The CDR3 runs to 10 residues. The V gene's germline CDR1 is DFQATT and CDR2 SNEGSKA (reference sequence). CDR3 in amino acids: CSADRVEQYF. For the CDR3, the DNA is TGCAGTGCTGACAGGGTTGAGCAGTACTTC.